The entry below gives a single TCR beta chain sequence along with its context. Antigen unknown. The data were taken from a study of blood T cells in healthy people across ages. The ends were cut back, 3 bases at V and 0 bases at J, with 12 bases in the middle. CDR3 length equals 14 residues. Germline V gene sequence: CDR1 DFQATT, CDR2 SNEGSKA (reference sequence). General study results and limits: Both naive CD4+ cell counts and diversity were greater in long-lived donors than in aged donors. Diversity was estimated from one million T cells, and these estimates were considered underestimates.

Primed by a sample-barcoded 5' primer and a J-beta primer mix, a second PCR proceeded for 7 to 11 cycles. TCRdb fed the 5' RACE reads into MiXCR, producing one record per CDR3 protein. The sample contains 850,000 to 950,000 distinct CDR3 sequences, 29% of which appear only once. This TCR was recovered from a woman at least 80 years old in good health. This chain joins TRBV20-1 and TRBJ2-7; no definite D call. The sample comprised blood. The CDR3 protein is CSARQTGSSYEQYF. The CDR3 DNA follows: TGCAGTGCTAGGCAAACCGGGTCCTCCTACGAGCAGTACTTC.